A selection of T cell receptor beta chains follows, all from one sample in a study of spatial heterogeneity in lung cancer. MiXCR, run by TCRdb on the 5' RACE reads, gives a single entry per CDR3 protein. The profile covers 100,000 or so distinct CDR3 sequences, with 4.4% appearing a single time and around 20% taken by the ten largest. The sequencing used lung tumor tissue, collected at surgery. These receptors all come from a male donor with early-stage non-small cell lung cancer. Both conserved end residues are part of each CDR3. A D gene is named only where the DNA matches it firmly. Only some rows state a clone size, as once, few, many or a class for expanded clones.

J gene,V gene,D gene,clone size,CDR3 length,CDR3 DNA,CDR3 protein
TRBJ2-7,TRBV28,.,many,14,TGTGCCAGCGGTAACATGGGACTCCCATACGAGCAGTACTTC,CASGNMGLPYEQYF
TRBJ1-5,TRBV6-1,.,many,11,TGTGCCAGCAGTGAAGTGGTTGCCCAGCATTTT,CASSEVVAQHF
TRBJ2-1,TRBV2,.,few,14,TGTGCCAGCACTAAGGGTTCCACCTACAATGAGCAGTTCTTC,CASTKGSTYNEQFF
TRBJ2-3,TRBV28,.,many,16,TGTGCCAGCAGTGGGTCACACAGGGATAGCACAGATACGCAGTATTTT,CASSGSHRDSTDTQYF
TRBJ2-6,TRBV5-5,.,.,20,TGTGCCAGCAGCTTGGGACAGGTTCTTTCAACCCCCTCTGGGGCCAACGTCCTGACTTTC,CASSLGQVLSTPSGANVLTF
TRBJ2-2,TRBV2,.,many,13,TGTGCCAGCAGTGTAGACCTAACCGGGGAGCTGTTTTTT,CASSVDLTGELFF
TRBJ1-3,TRBV6-6,.,many,16,TGTGCCAGCACCCTACCGGGGTTCGGGGTTGGAAACACCATATATTTT,CASTLPGFGVGNTIYF
TRBJ1-2,TRBV28,TRBD1,.,16,TGTGCCAGCAGTTACGCCGAGACAGGGACGCTTTATGGCTACACCTTC,CASSYAETGTLYGYTF
TRBJ2-1,TRBV28,.,few,17,TGTGCCAGCAGTTCCCGTTGGGGCCCGAGCTCCTACAATGAGCAGTTCTTC,CASSSRWGPSSYNEQFF
TRBJ1-3,TRBV12-3/TRBV12-4,.,medium-sized,14,TGTGCCAGCAGGCCCTCTGGGACTGGAAACACCATATATTTT,CASRPSGTGNTIYF
TRBJ1-3,TRBV2,.,.,12,TGTGCCAGCAGCCGAAGGGGAGACACCATATATTTT,CASSRRGDTIYF
TRBJ1-3,TRBV13,.,many,14,TGTGCCAGCAGCGCCGCGGAAGACGTAAACACCATATATTTT,CASSAAEDVNTIYF